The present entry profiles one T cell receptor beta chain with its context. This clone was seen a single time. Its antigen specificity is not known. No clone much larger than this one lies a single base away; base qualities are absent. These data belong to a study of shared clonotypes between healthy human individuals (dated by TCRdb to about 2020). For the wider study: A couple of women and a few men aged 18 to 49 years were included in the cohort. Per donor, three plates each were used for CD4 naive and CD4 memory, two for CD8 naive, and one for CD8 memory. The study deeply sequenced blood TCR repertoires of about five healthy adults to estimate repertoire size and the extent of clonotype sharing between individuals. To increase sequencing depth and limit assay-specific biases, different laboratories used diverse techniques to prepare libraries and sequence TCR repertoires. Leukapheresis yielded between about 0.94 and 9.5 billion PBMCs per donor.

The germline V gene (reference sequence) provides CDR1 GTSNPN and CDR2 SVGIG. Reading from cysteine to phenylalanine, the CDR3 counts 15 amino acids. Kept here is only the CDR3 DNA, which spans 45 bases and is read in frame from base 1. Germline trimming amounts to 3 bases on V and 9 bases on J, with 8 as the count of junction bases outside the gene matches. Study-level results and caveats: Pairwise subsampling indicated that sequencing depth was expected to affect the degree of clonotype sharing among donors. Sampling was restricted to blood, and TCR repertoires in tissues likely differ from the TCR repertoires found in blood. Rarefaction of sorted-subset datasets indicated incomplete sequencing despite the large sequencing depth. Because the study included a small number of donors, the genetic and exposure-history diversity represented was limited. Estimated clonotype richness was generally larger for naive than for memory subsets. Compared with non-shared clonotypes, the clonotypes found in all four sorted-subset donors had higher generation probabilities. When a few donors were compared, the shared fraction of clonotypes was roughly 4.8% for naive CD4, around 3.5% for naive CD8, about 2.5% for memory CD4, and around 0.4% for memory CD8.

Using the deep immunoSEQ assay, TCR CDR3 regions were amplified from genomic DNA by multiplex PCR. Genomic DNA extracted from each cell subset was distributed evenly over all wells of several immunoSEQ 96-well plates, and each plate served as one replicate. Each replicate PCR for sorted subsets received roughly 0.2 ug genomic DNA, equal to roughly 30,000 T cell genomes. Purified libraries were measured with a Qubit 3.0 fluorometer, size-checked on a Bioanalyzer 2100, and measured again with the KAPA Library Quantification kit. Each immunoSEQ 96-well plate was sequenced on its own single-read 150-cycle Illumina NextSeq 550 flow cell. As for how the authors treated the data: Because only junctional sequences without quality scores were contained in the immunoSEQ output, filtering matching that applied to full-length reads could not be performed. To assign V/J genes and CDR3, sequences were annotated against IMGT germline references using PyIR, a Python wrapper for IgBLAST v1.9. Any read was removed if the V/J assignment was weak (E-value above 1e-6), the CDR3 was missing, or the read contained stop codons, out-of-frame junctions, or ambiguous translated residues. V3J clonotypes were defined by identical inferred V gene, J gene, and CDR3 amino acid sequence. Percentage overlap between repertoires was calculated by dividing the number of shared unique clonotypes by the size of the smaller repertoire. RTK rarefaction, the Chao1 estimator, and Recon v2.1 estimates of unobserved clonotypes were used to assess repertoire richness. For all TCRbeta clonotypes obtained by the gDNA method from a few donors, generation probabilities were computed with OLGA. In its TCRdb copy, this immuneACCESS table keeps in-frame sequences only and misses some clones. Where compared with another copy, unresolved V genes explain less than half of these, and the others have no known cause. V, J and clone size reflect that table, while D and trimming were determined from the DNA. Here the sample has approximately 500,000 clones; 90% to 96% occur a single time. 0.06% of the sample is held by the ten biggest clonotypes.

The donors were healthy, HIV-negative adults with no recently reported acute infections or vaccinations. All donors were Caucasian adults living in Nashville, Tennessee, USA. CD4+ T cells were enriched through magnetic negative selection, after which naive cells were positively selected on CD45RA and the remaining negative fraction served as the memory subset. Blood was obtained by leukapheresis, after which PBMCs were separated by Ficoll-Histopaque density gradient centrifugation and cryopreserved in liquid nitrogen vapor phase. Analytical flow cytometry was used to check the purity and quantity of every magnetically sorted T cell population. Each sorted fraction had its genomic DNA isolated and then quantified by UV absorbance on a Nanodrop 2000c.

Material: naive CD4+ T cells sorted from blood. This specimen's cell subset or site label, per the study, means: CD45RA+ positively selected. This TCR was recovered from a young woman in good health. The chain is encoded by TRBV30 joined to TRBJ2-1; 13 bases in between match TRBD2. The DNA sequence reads TGTGCCTGGAGGGTGAGACTAGCGGGAGGAATTGAGCAGTTCTTC. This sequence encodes CAWRVRLAGGIEQFF.